The entry below describes one T cell receptor (beta chain). What it binds is unknown. This sample is drawn from a study of cytomegalovirus exposure and HLA in healthy donors. Study-wide findings and caveats: The majority of CMV-associated TCR beta chains were reported as apparently HLA-restricted in a later analysis. Association of a missense DCLRE1C variant with TCR beta V- and J-gene trimming was reported in a later analysis.

PCR employed 60 Vbeta and 13 Jbeta primers. Source study methods: Among the unique TCR beta chains that a later analysis counted, about 86 million in all, about 11 million were shared. Sequencing used immunoSEQ multiplex PCR; TCRdb keeps in-frame clones, though not all of them. The DNA was the basis for D and trimming; V, J and clone size are from that table. Among about 160,000 clones listed, about 81% were seen once. The sequenced sample consisted of PBMCs. The sequence came from a woman aged 50 to 65 in good health and CMV-seropositive.

The CDR3 region has the DNA TGCGCCAGCAGCTTGACGAGGAGATCGACAGATACGCAGTATTTT. It codes for CASSLTRRSTDTQYF. The chain joins TRBV5-1 to TRBJ2-3; D uncertain. The CDR3 length is 15 residues. CDR1 SGHRS and CDR2 YFSETQ come from the germline V gene. Trimming cost V 1 base and J 3 bases, with 12 bases left between them.